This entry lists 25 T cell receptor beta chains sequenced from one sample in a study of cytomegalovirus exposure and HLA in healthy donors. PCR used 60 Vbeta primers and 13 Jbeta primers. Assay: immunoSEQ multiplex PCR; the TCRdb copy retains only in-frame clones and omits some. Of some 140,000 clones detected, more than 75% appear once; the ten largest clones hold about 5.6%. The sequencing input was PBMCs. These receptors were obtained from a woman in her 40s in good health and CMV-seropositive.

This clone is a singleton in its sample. CDR3 DNA: TGTGCCAGTACTAGCGGGACCCACGAGCAGTACTTC. It codes for CASTSGTHEQYF. The V call is TRBV19, the J call TRBJ2-7; 9 bases fit TRBD2. The V gene end was trimmed by 7 bases and the J gene end by 5 bases; junction bases not matched to a gene: 3. Germline-derived CDR1 and CDR2 are LNHDA and SQIVND (reference sequence). The CDR3 loop spans 12 amino acids. Full variable domain (remainder filled in from reference TRBV19 and TRBJ2-7): DGGITQSPKYLFRKEGQNVTLSCEQNLNHDAMYWYRQDPGQGLRLIYYSQIVNDFQKGDIAEGYSVSREKKESFPLTVTSAQKNPTAFYLCASTSGTHEQYFGPGTRLTVT.

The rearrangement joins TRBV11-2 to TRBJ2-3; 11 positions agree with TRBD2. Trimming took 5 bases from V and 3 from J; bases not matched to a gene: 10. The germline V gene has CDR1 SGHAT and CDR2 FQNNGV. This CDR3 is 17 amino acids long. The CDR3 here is CASSGRSGRAGTDTQYF. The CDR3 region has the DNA TGTGCCAGCAGCGGTCGTAGCGGGAGGGCCGGTACAGATACGCAGTATTTT. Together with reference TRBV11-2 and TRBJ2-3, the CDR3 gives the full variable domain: EAGVAQSPRYKIIEKRQSVAFWCNPISGHATLYWYQQILGQGPKLLIQFQNNGVVDDSQLPKDRFSAERLKGVDSTLKIQPAKLEDSAVYLCASSGRSGRAGTDTQYFGPGTRLTVL.

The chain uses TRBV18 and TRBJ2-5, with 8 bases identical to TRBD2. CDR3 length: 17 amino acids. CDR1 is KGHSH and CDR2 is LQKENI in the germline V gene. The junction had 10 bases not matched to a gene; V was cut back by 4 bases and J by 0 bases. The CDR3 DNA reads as TGTGCCAGCTCACTTCGCGCGGGAGGAGGGTACCAAGAGACCCAGTACTTC. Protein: CASSLRAGGGYQETQYF.

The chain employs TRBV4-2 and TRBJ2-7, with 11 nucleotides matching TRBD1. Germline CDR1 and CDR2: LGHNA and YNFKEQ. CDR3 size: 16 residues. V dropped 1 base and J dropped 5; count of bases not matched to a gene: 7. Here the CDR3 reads CASSQVGGQGENEQYF. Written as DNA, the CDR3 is TGTGCCAGCAGCCAAGTGGGGGGACAGGGGGAAAACGAGCAGTACTTC.

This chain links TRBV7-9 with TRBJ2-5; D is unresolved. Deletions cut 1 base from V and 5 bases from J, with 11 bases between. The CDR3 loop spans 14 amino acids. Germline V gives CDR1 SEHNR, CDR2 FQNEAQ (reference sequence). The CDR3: CASSLDYKRETQYF. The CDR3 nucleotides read TGTGCCAGCAGCTTAGACTATAAAAGGGAGACCCAGTACTTC.

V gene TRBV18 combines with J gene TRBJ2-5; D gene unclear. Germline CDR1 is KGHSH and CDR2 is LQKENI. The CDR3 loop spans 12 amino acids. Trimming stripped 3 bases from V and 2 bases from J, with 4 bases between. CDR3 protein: CASSPRQETQYF. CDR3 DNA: TGTGCCAGCTCACCTAGACAAGAGACCCAGTACTTC.

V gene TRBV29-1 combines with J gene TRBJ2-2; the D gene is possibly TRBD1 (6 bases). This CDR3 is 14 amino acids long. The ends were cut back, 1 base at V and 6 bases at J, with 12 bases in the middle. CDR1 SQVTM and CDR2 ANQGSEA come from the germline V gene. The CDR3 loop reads CSVEVGQLPGELFF. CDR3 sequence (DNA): TGCAGCGTTGAAGTGGGACAACTACCCGGGGAGCTGTTTTTT.

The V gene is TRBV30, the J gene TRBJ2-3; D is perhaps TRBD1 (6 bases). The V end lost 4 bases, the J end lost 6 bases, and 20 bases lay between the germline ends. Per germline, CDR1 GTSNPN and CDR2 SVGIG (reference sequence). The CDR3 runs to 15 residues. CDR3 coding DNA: TGTGCCTGGACCGAGACAGGTAACCTTCGGGATACGCAGTATTTT. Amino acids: CAWTETGNLRDTQYF.

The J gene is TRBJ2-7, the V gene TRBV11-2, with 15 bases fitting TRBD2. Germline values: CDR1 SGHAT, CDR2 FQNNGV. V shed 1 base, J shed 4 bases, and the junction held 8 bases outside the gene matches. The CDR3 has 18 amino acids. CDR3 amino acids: CASSLAPGLAGGRYEQYF. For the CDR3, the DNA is TGTGCCAGCAGCTTAGCCCCAGGACTAGCGGGAGGGAGGTACGAGCAGTACTTC.

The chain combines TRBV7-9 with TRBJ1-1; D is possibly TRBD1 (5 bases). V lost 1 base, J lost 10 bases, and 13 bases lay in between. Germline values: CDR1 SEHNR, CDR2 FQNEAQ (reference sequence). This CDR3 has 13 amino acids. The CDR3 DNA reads TGTGCCAGCAGCTTAGGGATCGGGGGAGGAGCTTTCTTT. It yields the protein CASSLGIGGGAFF.

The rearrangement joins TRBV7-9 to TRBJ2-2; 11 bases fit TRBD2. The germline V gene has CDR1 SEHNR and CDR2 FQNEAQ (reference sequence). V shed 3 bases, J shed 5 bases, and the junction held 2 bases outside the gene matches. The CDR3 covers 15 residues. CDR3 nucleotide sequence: TGTGCCAGCAGCTTGACTAGCGGGAAAACCGGGGAGCTGTTTTTT. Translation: CASSLTSGKTGELFF.

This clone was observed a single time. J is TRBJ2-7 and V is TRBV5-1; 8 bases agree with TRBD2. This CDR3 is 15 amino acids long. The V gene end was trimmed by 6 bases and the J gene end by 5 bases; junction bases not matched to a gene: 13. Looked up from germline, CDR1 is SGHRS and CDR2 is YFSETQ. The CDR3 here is CASTWVPGRENEQYF. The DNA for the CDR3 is TGCGCCAGCACCTGGGTCCCCGGGAGGGAAAACGAGCAGTACTTC. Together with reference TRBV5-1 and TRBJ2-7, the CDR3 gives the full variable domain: KAGVTQTPRYLIKTRGQQVTLSCSPISGHRSVSWYQQTPGQGLQFLFEYFSETQRNKGNFPGRFSGRQFSNSRSEMNVSTLELGDSALYLCASTWVPGRENEQYFGPGTRLTVT.

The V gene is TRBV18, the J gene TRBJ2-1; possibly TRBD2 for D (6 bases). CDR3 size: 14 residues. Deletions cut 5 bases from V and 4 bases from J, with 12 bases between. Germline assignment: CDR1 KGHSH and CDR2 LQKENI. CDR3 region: CASSGGLPYNEQFF. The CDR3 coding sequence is TGTGCCAGCTCAGGGGGACTTCCGTACAATGAGCAGTTCTTC.

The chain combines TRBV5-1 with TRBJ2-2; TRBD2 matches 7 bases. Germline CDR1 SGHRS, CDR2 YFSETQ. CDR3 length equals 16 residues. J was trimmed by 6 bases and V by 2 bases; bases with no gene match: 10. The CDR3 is CASSLAAGLSSGELFF. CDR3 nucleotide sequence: TGCGCCAGCAGCTTAGCAGCGGGACTAAGTTCCGGGGAGCTGTTTTTT.

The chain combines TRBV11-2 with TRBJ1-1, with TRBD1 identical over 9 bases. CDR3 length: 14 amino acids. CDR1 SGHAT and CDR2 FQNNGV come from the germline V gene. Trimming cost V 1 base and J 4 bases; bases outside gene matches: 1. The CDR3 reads CASSLAGQGTEAFF. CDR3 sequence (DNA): TGTGCCAGCAGCTTAGCGGGACAGGGCACTGAAGCTTTCTTT.

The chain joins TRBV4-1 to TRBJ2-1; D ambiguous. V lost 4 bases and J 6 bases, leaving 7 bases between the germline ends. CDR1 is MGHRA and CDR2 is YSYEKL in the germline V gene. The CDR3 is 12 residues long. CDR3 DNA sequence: TGCGCCAGCAGCCTATCCCGCAATGAGCAGTTCTTC. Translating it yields CASSLSRNEQFF.

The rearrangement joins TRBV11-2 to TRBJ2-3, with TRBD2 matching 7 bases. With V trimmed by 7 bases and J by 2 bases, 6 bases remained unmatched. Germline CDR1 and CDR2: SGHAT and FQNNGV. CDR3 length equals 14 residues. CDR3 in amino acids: CASTEAGSTDTQYF. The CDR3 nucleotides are TGTGCCAGCACCGAAGCGGGGTCCACAGATACGCAGTATTTT.

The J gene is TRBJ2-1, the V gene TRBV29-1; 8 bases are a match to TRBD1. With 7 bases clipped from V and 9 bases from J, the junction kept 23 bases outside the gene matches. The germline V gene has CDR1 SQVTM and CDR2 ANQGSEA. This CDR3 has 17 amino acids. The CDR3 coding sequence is TGCAGCGCCCCCGGTAACAGGGGGATCATACAATCCAGTGAGCAGTTCTTC. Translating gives CSAPGNRGIIQSSEQFF.

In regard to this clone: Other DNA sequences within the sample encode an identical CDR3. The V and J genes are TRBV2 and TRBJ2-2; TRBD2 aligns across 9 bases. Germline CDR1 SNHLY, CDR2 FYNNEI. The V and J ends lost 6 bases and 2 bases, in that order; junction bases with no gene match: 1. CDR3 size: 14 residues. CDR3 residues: CASRGTSNTGELFF. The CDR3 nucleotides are TGTGCCAGCAGAGGGACTAGCAACACCGGGGAGCTGTTTTTT.

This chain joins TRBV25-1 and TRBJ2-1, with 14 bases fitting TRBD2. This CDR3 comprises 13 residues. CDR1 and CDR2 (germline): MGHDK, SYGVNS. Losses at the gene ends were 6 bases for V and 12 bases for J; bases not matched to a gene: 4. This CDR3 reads CASRGTSGSRQFF. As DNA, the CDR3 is TGTGCCAGCAGGGGGACTAGCGGGAGTCGGCAGTTCTTC.

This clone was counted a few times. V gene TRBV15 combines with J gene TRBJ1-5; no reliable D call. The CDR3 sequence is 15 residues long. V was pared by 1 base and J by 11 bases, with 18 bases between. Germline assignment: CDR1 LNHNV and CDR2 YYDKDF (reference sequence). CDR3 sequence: CATSRAGGVGSAQHF. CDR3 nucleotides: TGTGCCACCAGCAGAGCTGGAGGTGTAGGATCCGCCCAGCATTTT.

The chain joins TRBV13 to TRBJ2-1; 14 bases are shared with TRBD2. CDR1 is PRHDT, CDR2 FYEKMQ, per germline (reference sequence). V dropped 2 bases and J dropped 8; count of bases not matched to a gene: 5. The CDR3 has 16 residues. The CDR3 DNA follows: TGTGCCAGCAGCTTATGGGGACTAGCGGGAGACTATGAGCAGTTCTTC. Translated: CASSLWGLAGDYEQFF.

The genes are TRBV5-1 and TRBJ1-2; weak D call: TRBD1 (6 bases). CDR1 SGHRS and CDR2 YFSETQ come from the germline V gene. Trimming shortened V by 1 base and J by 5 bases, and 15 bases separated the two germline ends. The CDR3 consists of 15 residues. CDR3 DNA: TGCGCCAGCAGCTTGTTAGGGCAGGGGTCTTATGGCTACACCTTC. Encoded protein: CASSLLGQGSYGYTF.

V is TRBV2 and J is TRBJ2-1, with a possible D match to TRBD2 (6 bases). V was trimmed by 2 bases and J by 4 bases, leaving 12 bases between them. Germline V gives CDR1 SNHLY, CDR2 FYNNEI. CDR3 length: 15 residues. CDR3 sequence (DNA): TGTGCCAGCAGTGAACGGGGTAGCGGATACAATGAGCAGTTCTTC. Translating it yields CASSERGSGYNEQFF. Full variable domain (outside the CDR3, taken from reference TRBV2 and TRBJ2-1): EPEVTQTPSHQVTQMGQEVILRCVPISNHLYFYWYRQILGQKVEFLVSFYNNEISEKSEIFDDQFSVERPDGSNFTLKIRSTKLEDSAMYFCASSERGSGYNEQFFGPGTRLTVL.

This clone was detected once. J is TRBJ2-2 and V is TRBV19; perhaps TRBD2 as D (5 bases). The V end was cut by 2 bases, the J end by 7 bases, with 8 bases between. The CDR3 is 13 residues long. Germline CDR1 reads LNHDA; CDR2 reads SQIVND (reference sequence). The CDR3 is CASSIRGLGELFF. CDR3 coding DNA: TGTGCCAGTAGTATAAGAGGGCTCGGGGAGCTGTTTTTT.